This entry lists 8 T cell receptor beta chains sequenced from one sample in a study of response to subunit inactivated influenza vaccine. Using its own MiXCR run on the RT-PCR reads, TCRdb lists one record per CDR3 protein. The sample has 500,000 or so distinct CDR3 sequences, roughly 9.7% seen once. The specimen was PBMCs from blood, collected more than 35 days after vaccination. The receptors here all came from a man aged 50 or older who received an inactivated influenza vaccine.

This clonotype was observed many times. J is TRBJ2-7 and V is TRBV7-9; perhaps TRBD1 as D (6 bases). Trimming shortened V by 4 bases and J by 5 bases, and 24 bases separated the two germline ends. Germline V gene sequence: CDR1 SEHNR, CDR2 FQNEAQ (reference sequence). The CDR3 runs 17 residues. The CDR3, as DNA: TGTGCCAGCAGCTCACCCGCCCCTGGATGGGGGCCTCACGAGCAGTACTTC. Translated, it gives CASSSPAPGWGPHEQYF.

This clonotype was recorded many times. The rearrangement uses TRBV29-1 and TRBJ1-2; 9 bases line up with TRBD1. CDR3 length: 14 residues. Trimming took 0 bases from V and 7 from J; bases not matched to a gene: 6. In germline, CDR1 is SQVTM, CDR2 ANQGSEA. CDR3 bases: TGCAGCGTTGAAGATCACGGGACAGGGTTTGGCTACACCTTC. Translation gives CSVEDHGTGFGYTF.

This sequence joins TRBV7-2 and TRBJ2-7; no clear D. Germline CDR1 and CDR2: SGHTA and FQGNSA. The CDR3 has 13 residues. Trimming pared 6 bases from V and 0 bases from J, leaving 9 bases between. The CDR3 reads CASSTGASYEQYF. As DNA, the CDR3 is TGTGCCAGCAGTACGGGCGCCTCCTACGAGCAGTACTTC. Filled out from reference TRBV7-2 and TRBJ2-7, the complete variable domain reads GAGVSQSPSNKVTEKGKDVELRCDPISGHTALYWYRQSLGQGLEFLIYFQGNSAPDKSGLPSDRFSAERTGGSVSTLTIQRTQQEDSAVYLCASSTGASYEQYFGPGTRLTVT.

The chain couples TRBV11-2 to TRBJ2-6; no clear D. The germline V and J ends were trimmed by 8 bases and 0 bases, with 14 bases remaining between them. The CDR3 extends over 16 amino acids. The germline V gene has CDR1 SGHAT and CDR2 FQNNGV. The CDR3 sequence: CASGRATLSGANVLTF. CDR3 nucleotide sequence: TGTGCCAGCGGTAGGGCAACACTCTCTGGGGCCAACGTCCTGACTTTC.

In its sample, this clonotype was seen many times. The chain has TRBV12-3 or TRBV12-4 and TRBJ2-1, with 13 bases lining up with TRBD2. Trimming took 5 bases from V and 9 from J; bases not matched to a gene: 10. CDR3 length equals 16 residues. The CDR3 protein is CASSDYTSGGAAEQFF. DNA for the CDR3: TGTGCCAGCAGTGATTACACTAGCGGGGGGGCCGCTGAGCAGTTCTTC.

The table lists this clonotype with a few counts. The chain combines TRBV12-5 with TRBJ1-1; no clear D gene. Germline V gene data show CDR1 as LGHNT and CDR2 as FRNRAP. CDR3 size: 12 residues. Trimming pared 2 bases from V and 3 bases from J, leaving 4 bases between. Written as DNA, the CDR3 is TGTGCTAGTGGTTTGAGCCACACTGAAGCTTTCTTT. Translation: CASGLSHTEAFF.

The rearrangement joins TRBV5-6 to TRBJ2-2; 13 bases fit TRBD2. The germline V gene encodes CDR1 SGHDT and CDR2 YYEEEE. The V and J ends lost 4 bases and 4 bases, in that order; junction bases with no gene match: 4. The CDR3 is 16 residues long. The CDR3 nucleotides are TGTGCCAGCAGCCCAGGGACTAGCGGGATCACCGGGGAGCTGTTTTTT. This translates into CASSPGTSGITGELFF.

This clonotype was counted a single time. V gene TRBV28 combines with J gene TRBJ1-2; the D is unclear. CDR1 MDHEN and CDR2 SYDVKM come from the germline V gene. The CDR3 covers 12 residues. Trimming pared 10 bases from V and 13 bases from J, leaving 22 bases between. For the CDR3, the DNA is TGTGCCATGGGCCCCGGGCTCCTCTGCTGCACCTTC. Its protein is CAMGPGLLCCTF.